This T cell receptor (beta chain) was recovered during a study of T cell repertoires in cytomegalovirus infection (dated by TCRdb to between 2017 and 2020). Describing the broader study: Alongside well-studied HLA-B-restricted epitopes, the peptide stimulations were aimed at recently identified HLA-C-restricted CMV epitopes, whose presentation resists viral immunomodulation. Donor HLA type was relevant to the analysis, as public TCR beta signatures indicated carriage of CMV infection together with the matching HLA type. The research as a whole found: In the ex vivo response, HLA-C-restricted CMV-specific TCR beta clonotypes were dominant, and in two of eight donors the single most frequent clonotype came from this HLA-C-restricted group. In both this cohort and an independent cohort of 350 to 400 donors, the cumulative frequency of public TCR beta family members distinguished carriers of CMV infection plus the relevant HLA type.

Sequencing was carried out with an Illumina HiSeq 1500. Using fastp at Q25 and MiXCR, TCRdb reprocessed the public reads and kept productive beta chains. Under each unique CDR3 protein, matching rows form one entry showing the most common genes and DNA. This sample has some 480,000 distinct CDR3 sequences in its table, and 30% to 40% of those were observed once. Roughly a sixth of the sample is held by the ten biggest clonotypes. This specimen's treatment or condition label, interpreted: in vitro stimulation with specific CMV peptide epitopes to enrich CMV-specific T cells. Of note for this clonotype: Its antigen specificity is not known. Per-nucleotide qualities are absent, and no much larger clonotype sits a single base away.

The germline V gene yields SGHTA for CDR1 and FQGNSA for CDR2. The CDR3 starts with the cysteine, ends with the phenylalanine, and has 15 residues. Solely the CDR3 DNA is kept, with 45 bases framed from the first base. V and J are truncated by 1 base and 0 bases respectively, leaving an intervening sequence of 7 bases. This sample comprised cultured PBMCs, obtained from culture after CMV antigen stimulation. The rearranged segments are TRBV7-2 and TRBJ2-1, with the D gene call left open. This clonotype was sampled from a human donor in good health (CMV status not recorded). Some clones in this sample may be carry-over from other donors' samples. The CDR3 protein sequence reads: CASSLEVGSYNEQFF. The base sequence is TGTGCCAGCAGCTTAGAGGTAGGCTCCTACAATGAGCAGTTCTTC.